These T cell receptor beta chains were read from a single sample in a study of blood T cell repertoires in COVID-19. Libraries were prepared by immunoSEQ multiplex PCR; TCRdb keeps only in-frame clonotypes and omits some of them. Among 300,000 to 500,000 clones listed, roughly 88% were seen once. The sample consisted of PBMCs or T cells enriched from blood (not recorded which). The receptors shown here come from a young woman with acute COVID-19. The CDR3 runs from the conserved cysteine through the conserved F or W.

j_call: TRBJ1-2; v_call: TRBV24-1; cdr3_aa: CATSDDHGTNSYGYTF
j_call: TRBJ1-6; v_call: TRBV7-6; cdr3_aa: CASSYGQGDNSPLHF
j_call: TRBJ2-2; v_call: TRBV13; cdr3_aa: CASSRYGQGASGELFF
j_call: TRBJ2-7; v_call: TRBV2; cdr3_aa: CASRPGGAEYEQYF
j_call: TRBJ2-7; v_call: TRBV5-6; cdr3_aa: CASSFGVSYEQYF
j_call: TRBJ1-3; v_call: TRBV4-1; cdr3_aa: CASSQVHPNPRDTIYF
j_call: TRBJ2-4; v_call: TRBV27; cdr3_aa: CASRRGQGGTKNIQYF
j_call: TRBJ2-2; v_call: TRBV6-4; cdr3_aa: CASNPSAGAHTGELFF
j_call: TRBJ1-2; v_call: TRBV20-1; cdr3_aa: CSALAGSPTF
j_call: TRBJ1-6; v_call: TRBV9; cdr3_aa: CASSVGTESPLHF
j_call: TRBJ1-3; v_call: TRBV5-1; cdr3_aa: CASRPPGLGNTIYF
j_call: TRBJ2-7; v_call: TRBV25-1; cdr3_aa: CASSELGSYEQYF
j_call: TRBJ1-2; v_call: TRBV10-3; cdr3_aa: CAISDQGAYGYTF
j_call: TRBJ2-7; v_call: TRBV30; cdr3_aa: CAGQDRGAPYEQYF